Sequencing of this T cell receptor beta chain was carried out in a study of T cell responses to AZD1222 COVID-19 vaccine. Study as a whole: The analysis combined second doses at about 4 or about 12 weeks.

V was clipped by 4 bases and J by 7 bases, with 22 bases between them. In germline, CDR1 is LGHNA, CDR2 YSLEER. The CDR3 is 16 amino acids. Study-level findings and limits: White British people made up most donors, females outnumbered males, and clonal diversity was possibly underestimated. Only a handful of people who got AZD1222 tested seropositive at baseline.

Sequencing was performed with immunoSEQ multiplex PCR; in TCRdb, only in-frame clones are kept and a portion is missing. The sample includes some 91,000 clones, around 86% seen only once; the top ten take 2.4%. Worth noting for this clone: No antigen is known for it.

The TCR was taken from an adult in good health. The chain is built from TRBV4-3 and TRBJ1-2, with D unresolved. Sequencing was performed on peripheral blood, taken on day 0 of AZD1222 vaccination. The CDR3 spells CASSRSAGESVGGYTF. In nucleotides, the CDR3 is TGCGCCAGCAGCCGATCTGCTGGGGAGTCAGTGGGTGGCTACACCTTC.